A single sample is the source of the 22 T cell receptor beta chains below, sequenced in a study of blood T cell repertoires in COVID-19. TCRdb's copy holds only in-frame clones and misses some; the assay was immunoSEQ multiplex PCR. The sample shows around 93,000 clones, 82% of them seen only once. Sequencing was carried out using peripheral blood. Every receptor here comes from an older man with acute or convalescent COVID-19.

The chain employs TRBV28 and TRBJ1-6, with no clear D. This CDR3 has 12 amino acids. CDR1 and CDR2 from the germline V gene are MDHEN and SYDVKM. The V and J ends lost 3 bases and 10 bases respectively, with 7 bases between them. The CDR3 is CASSFSESPLHF. The CDR3 nucleotides are TGTGCCAGCAGTTTCTCGGAGTCACCCCTCCACTTT.

The rearrangement joins TRBV27 to TRBJ2-1; 7 bases agree with TRBD2. V lost 8 bases, J lost 8 bases, and 15 bases stayed unmatched. Germline CDR1 and CDR2: MNHEY and SMNVEV (reference sequence). CDR3 size: 15 residues. This chain's CDR3 is CASGVWGGSIDEQFF. In nucleotides, the CDR3 is TGTGCCAGCGGGGTTTGGGGGGGGAGTATCGATGAGCAGTTCTTC.

V is TRBV10-1 and J is TRBJ1-1, with D unclear. Per germline, CDR1 WNHNN and CDR2 SYGVQD (reference sequence). This CDR3 contains 16 residues. Trimming pared 3 bases from V and 5 bases from J, leaving 19 bases between. This CDR3 reads CASSDSTLTGSTEAFF. Here the CDR3 DNA reads TGCGCCAGCAGTGACTCTACTTTGACGGGGTCTACTGAAGCTTTCTTT.

This chain connects TRBV19 to TRBJ1-1, with D hard to call. This CDR3 contains 12 residues. Germline values: CDR1 LNHDA, CDR2 SQIVND (reference sequence). Trimming pared 5 bases from V and 1 base from J, leaving 5 bases between. CDR3 DNA: TGTGCCAGTAGTCCAGGGAACACTGAAGCTTTCTTT. It encodes CASSPGNTEAFF.

The rearrangement joins TRBV10-3 to TRBJ2-2, with 9 bases lining up with TRBD1. The CDR3 length is 16 residues. In germline, CDR1 is ENHRY, CDR2 SYGVKD. Germline trimming cut 0 bases from V and 7 bases from J; bases unmatched to any gene: 6. The CDR3 here is CAISESQGAQGGELFF. CDR3 nucleotide sequence: TGTGCCATCAGTGAGTCACAGGGGGCGCAAGGCGGGGAGCTGTTTTTT.

This chain links TRBV19 with TRBJ1-5; D is ambiguous. This CDR3 has 12 amino acids. Germline V gene data show CDR1 as LNHDA and CDR2 as SQIVND (reference sequence). V was cut by 7 bases and J by 0 bases, with 4 bases left in between. The CDR3 reads CASKHSNQPQHF. CDR3 nucleotide sequence: TGTGCCAGTAAACATAGCAATCAGCCCCAGCATTTT.

This chain connects TRBV30 to TRBJ2-7, with D possibly TRBD2 on 5 matching bases. V lost 8 bases and J lost 0, with 11 bases in between. The CDR3 is 12 residues long. Looked up from germline, CDR1 is GTSNPN and CDR2 is SVGIG (reference sequence). The CDR3 DNA sequence: TGTGCCGGAGGCTCTAACTCCTACGAGCAGTACTTC. Protein: CAGGSNSYEQYF.

The chain links TRBV11-2 to TRBJ2-7; TRBD1 matches 9 bases. This CDR3 has 16 amino acids. V lost 1 base and J lost 3; bases outside the gene matches: 7. Germline V gene data show CDR1 as SGHAT and CDR2 as FQNNGV. CDR3 loop: CASSLAVGQGYYEQYF. DNA of the CDR3: TGTGCCAGCAGCTTAGCGGTCGGACAGGGGTACTACGAGCAGTACTTC. The full variable domain, with the rest looked up from reference TRBV11-2 and TRBJ2-7, is EAGVAQSPRYKIIEKRQSVAFWCNPISGHATLYWYQQILGQGPKLLIQFQNNGVVDDSQLPKDRFSAERLKGVDSTLKIQPAKLEDSAVYLCASSLAVGQGYYEQYFGPGTRLTVT.

J is TRBJ1-1 and V is TRBV28; D gene unclear. This CDR3 has 12 amino acids. Trimming cost V 10 bases and J 7 bases, with 16 bases left between them. Germline CDR1 reads MDHEN; CDR2 reads SYDVKM. Here the CDR3 DNA reads TGTGCCACCCAAGCTTTCTCGGGTGAAGCTTTCTTT. This gives the protein CATQAFSGEAFF.

V gene TRBV7-9 combines with J gene TRBJ1-1; D is unresolved. V was pared by 7 bases and J by 1 base, with 16 bases between. Germline V gene sequence: CDR1 SEHNR, CDR2 FQNEAQ (reference sequence). The CDR3 is 15 residues long. The CDR3 nucleotides are TGTGCCAGCATTCCTTTGGGAGATCCGAACACTGAAGCTTTCTTT. Its protein product is CASIPLGDPNTEAFF.

This sequence joins TRBV6-6 and TRBJ1-1, with a possible D match to TRBD1 (5 bases). V lost 5 bases and J lost 3, with 13 bases in between. The length of the CDR3 is 14 residues. CDR1 is MNHNY and CDR2 is SVGAGI in the germline V gene (reference sequence). This CDR3 reads CASSPSGGDTEAFF. The CDR3 DNA is TGTGCCAGCAGTCCGAGTGGGGGGGACACTGAAGCTTTCTTT.

This sequence joins TRBV28 and TRBJ1-4; no clear D. This CDR3 has 16 residues. Germline lookup yields CDR1 MDHEN and CDR2 SYDVKM. Trimming removed 5 bases at V and 4 bases at J, with 17 bases between. The CDR3 here is CASSLSGRGFNEKLFF. The CDR3 DNA sequence: TGTGCCAGCAGTCTCAGCGGCAGAGGGTTTAATGAAAAACTGTTTTTT.

The chain couples TRBV21-1 to TRBJ1-4; the table calls TRBD1, which could not be checked here. TRBV21-1 is labeled a pseudogene. The CDR3 totals 16 residues. DNA of the CDR3: TGTGCCAGCAGCAAAGAGGGGCGGACACTTAACGAAAAACTGTTTTTT. Translating it yields CASSKEGRTLNEKLFF.

This chain links TRBV13 with TRBJ2-5, with D possibly TRBD1 on 6 matching bases. V was cut by 1 base and J by 2 bases, with 11 bases left in between. The CDR3 loop spans 15 amino acids. Germline V gene data show CDR1 as PRHDT and CDR2 as FYEKMQ (reference sequence). The CDR3 DNA reads as TGTGCCAGCAGCTTAGCTTTCAGGGGTCAAGAGACCCAGTACTTC. Protein sequence: CASSLAFRGQETQYF.

In DNA form, the CDR3 reads TGCGCCAGCAGCCATGTGGACAGGGGCACTGAAGCTTTCTTT. Residues: CASSHVDRGTEAFF. The chain carries TRBV4-3 and TRBJ1-1; 9 nucleotides match TRBD1. Losses at the gene ends were 3 bases for V and 4 bases for J; bases not matched to a gene: 3. The CDR3 has 14 amino acids. Germline V CDR1 and CDR2: LGHNA, YSLEER.

This chain joins TRBV7-8 and TRBJ1-2; 7 nucleotides match TRBD1. The germline V gene has CDR1 SGHVS and CDR2 FQNEAQ. The CDR3 runs to 14 residues. V shed 1 base, J shed 8 bases, and the junction held 7 bases outside the gene matches. In DNA form, the CDR3 reads TGTGCCAGCAGCTTAGAGGAAGGGGGCGGGGGCTACACCTTC. Translated, it gives CASSLEEGGGGYTF.

The chain is built from TRBV18 and TRBJ2-7; 7 bases map to TRBD1. With V trimmed by 8 bases and J by 3 bases, 7 bases remained unmatched. Germline lookup yields CDR1 KGHSH and CDR2 LQKENI. The length of the CDR3 is 13 residues. The CDR3 sequence: CASRTGGDYEQYF. CDR3 in DNA: TGTGCCAGCCGGACAGGAGGTGACTACGAGCAGTACTTC.

The rearrangement joins TRBV3-1 (or the pseudogene TRBV3-2) to TRBJ1-5, with 10 positions matching TRBD1. The CDR3 has 16 amino acids. Trimming removed 4 bases from V and 6 bases from J; junction bases left unmatched: 9. The V gene's germline CDR1 is LGHDT and CDR2 YNNKEL (reference sequence). The CDR3 nucleotides are TGTGCCAGCAGCCGAGGGGGACAGGGGATTTCTCAGCCCCAGCATTTT. Translated, it gives CASSRGGQGISQPQHF.

This clone was detected only once. The CDR3 coding sequence is TGTGCCAGCAGCTTGGAAAGGGGTGGCAATCAGCCCCAGCATTTT. Translated, it gives CASSLERGGNQPQHF. V usage is TRBV5-6 and J usage is TRBJ1-5; D might be TRBD1 (5 bases). This CDR3 has 15 residues. Per germline, CDR1 SGHDT and CDR2 YYEEEE. The germline V and J ends were trimmed by 0 bases and 2 bases, with 9 bases remaining between them.

The CDR3 DNA is TGTGCCACCAGCAGAGAGAGGTCAAGCTCGTACGAGCAGTACTTC. Translated: CATSRERSSSYEQYF. This chain connects TRBV15 to TRBJ2-7; no clear D. The germline V and J ends were trimmed by 0 bases and 4 bases, with 13 bases remaining between them. The CDR3 covers 15 residues. Looked up from germline, CDR1 is LNHNV and CDR2 is YYDKDF (reference sequence).

The chain carries TRBV5-1 and TRBJ2-7; 7 bases fit TRBD1. Germline trimming cut 4 bases from V and 3 bases from J; bases unmatched to any gene: 7. CDR3 length equals 14 residues. The germline V gene encodes CDR1 SGHRS and CDR2 YFSETQ. The CDR3 loop reads CASSIGDSRYEQYF. The CDR3 coding sequence is TGCGCCAGCAGCATTGGGGACAGTCGCTACGAGCAGTACTTC. The variable domain in full, completed from reference TRBV5-1 and TRBJ2-7, reads KAGVTQTPRYLIKTRGQQVTLSCSPISGHRSVSWYQQTPGQGLQFLFEYFSETQRNKGNFPGRFSGRQFSNSRSEMNVSTLELGDSALYLCASSIGDSRYEQYFGPGTRLTVT.

This chain links TRBV24-1 with TRBJ1-2, with 7 bases identical to TRBD1. J lost 9 bases, V lost 4 bases, and 10 bases had no gene match. CDR3 length: 14 residues. The germline V gene has CDR1 KGHDR and CDR2 SFDVKD. The CDR3 DNA sequence: TGTGCCACCAGTGACTCAAGGACAGGATGGAGCTACACCTTC. This codes for CATSDSRTGWSYTF.